This is a list of T cell receptor beta chains from one sample in a study of T-cell memory formation after mild COVID-19. Each CDR3 protein is one row after TCRdb ran MiXCR on the 5' RACE reads. Of under 400,000 distinct CDR3 sequences in the sample, 20% to 25% were seen once. The sequencing sample was made of PBMCs or a T cell subset sorted from them (not recorded which). These receptors all stem from an adult woman who had mild COVID-19 (a few samples of this study predate the infection). Cell type and time point are not known. CDR3s include the opening cysteine and the closing phenylalanine or tryptophan. Fields, in order: V gene, J gene, D gene, clone size, CDR3 protein, CDR3 DNA. A D gene is named only where the DNA matches it firmly. Size is stated for part of the rows, as once, few or many counts, or as a class when the clone is expanded.

v_call: TRBV5-8; j_call: TRBJ1-2; d_call: NA; clone_size: NA; cdr3_aa: CASTTGWYRSGNGYTF; cdr3_nt: TGTGCCAGCACCACTGGGTGGTATAGGTCAGGAAATGGCTACACCTTC
v_call: TRBV20-1; j_call: TRBJ1-1; d_call: NA; clone_size: few; cdr3_aa: CSAKNTEAFF; cdr3_nt: TGCAGTGCCAAGAACACTGAAGCTTTCTTT
v_call: TRBV5-1; j_call: TRBJ2-5; d_call: TRBD1; clone_size: NA; cdr3_aa: CASSADGQGVGETQYF; cdr3_nt: TGCGCCAGCAGCGCCGACGGACAGGGGGTTGGGGAGACCCAGTACTTC
v_call: TRBV10-3; j_call: TRBJ2-7; d_call: NA; clone_size: few; cdr3_aa: CAISEWFTEQYF; cdr3_nt: TGTGCCATCAGTGAGTGGTTTACAGAGCAGTACTTC
v_call: TRBV7-2; j_call: TRBJ2-1; d_call: TRBD1; clone_size: many; cdr3_aa: CASSFGDRGYNEQFF; cdr3_nt: TGTGCCAGCAGCTTCGGGGACAGGGGTTACAATGAGCAGTTCTTC
v_call: TRBV7-8; j_call: TRBJ2-7; d_call: NA; clone_size: NA; cdr3_aa: CASSTHRDGEQYF; cdr3_nt: TGTGCCAGCAGCACGCACAGGGATGGGGAGCAGTACTTC
v_call: TRBV19; j_call: TRBJ2-3; d_call: NA; clone_size: NA; cdr3_aa: CASSKPGDTQYF; cdr3_nt: TGTGCCAGTAGTAAACCGGGGGATACGCAGTATTTT
v_call: TRBV5-1; j_call: TRBJ2-5; d_call: NA; clone_size: NA; cdr3_aa: CASSLPAGGQTQYF; cdr3_nt: TGCGCCAGCAGCTTGCCGGCAGGGGGGCAGACCCAGTACTTC
v_call: TRBV25-1; j_call: TRBJ2-1; d_call: TRBD1; clone_size: NA; cdr3_aa: CASNRDREPGGNEQFF; cdr3_nt: TGTGCCAGCAACCGAGACAGGGAGCCAGGAGGCAATGAGCAGTTCTTC
v_call: TRBV2; j_call: TRBJ2-7; d_call: NA; clone_size: NA; cdr3_aa: CASRRGRASYEQYF; cdr3_nt: TGTGCCAGCAGGAGGGGCAGGGCCTCCTACGAGCAGTACTTC
v_call: TRBV24-1; j_call: TRBJ2-2; d_call: NA; clone_size: few; cdr3_aa: CATSGDRRRFTGELFF; cdr3_nt: TGTGCCACCAGTGGGGACCGCCGCCGTTTCACCGGGGAGCTGTTTTTT
v_call: TRBV7-3; j_call: TRBJ2-3; d_call: NA; clone_size: NA; cdr3_aa: CASSLNTLGGTQYF; cdr3_nt: TGTGCCAGCAGCTTAAATACCTTAGGAGGTACGCAGTATTTT
v_call: TRBV29-1; j_call: TRBJ1-2; d_call: NA; clone_size: many; cdr3_aa: CSVTKTGDYGYTF; cdr3_nt: TGCAGCGTCACAAAGACAGGCGACTATGGCTACACCTTC
v_call: TRBV7-2; j_call: TRBJ2-5; d_call: TRBD2; clone_size: NA; cdr3_aa: CASSFQAGGQETQYF; cdr3_nt: TGTGCCAGCAGCTTCCAAGCGGGGGGCCAAGAGACCCAGTACTTC
v_call: TRBV20-1; j_call: TRBJ2-3; d_call: TRBD1; clone_size: NA; cdr3_aa: CSASRDSFGTDTQYF; cdr3_nt: TGCAGTGCTAGCCGGGACAGCTTCGGCACAGATACGCAGTATTTT
v_call: TRBV5-1; j_call: TRBJ1-6; d_call: NA; clone_size: once; cdr3_aa: CASSLSGMAEALHF; cdr3_nt: TGCGCCAGCAGCTTATCGGGGATGGCCGAGGCCCTCCACTTT
v_call: TRBV12-3/TRBV12-4; j_call: TRBJ1-1; d_call: NA; clone_size: NA; cdr3_aa: CASRSRQLPIGAFF; cdr3_nt: TGTGCCAGCCGGTCTCGACAGCTTCCCATTGGAGCTTTCTTT
v_call: TRBV14; j_call: TRBJ1-2; d_call: NA; clone_size: NA; cdr3_aa: CASSQEGTLYGYTF; cdr3_nt: TGTGCCAGCAGCCAAGAGGGGACCCTCTATGGCTACACCTTC
v_call: TRBV5-6; j_call: TRBJ1-1; d_call: NA; clone_size: NA; cdr3_aa: CASSLARGQRKTEAFF; cdr3_nt: TGTGCCAGCAGCTTAGCCCGGGGGCAGCGGAAAACTGAAGCTTTCTTT
v_call: TRBV4-2; j_call: TRBJ2-2; d_call: NA; clone_size: few; cdr3_aa: CASSQDLRQATGELFF; cdr3_nt: TGTGCCAGCAGCCAAGATCTCAGACAGGCCACCGGGGAGCTGTTTTTT
v_call: TRBV7-2; j_call: TRBJ2-5; d_call: NA; clone_size: NA; cdr3_aa: CASSTLSQETQYF; cdr3_nt: TGTGCCAGCAGCACACTTTCGCAAGAGACCCAGTACTTC
v_call: TRBV12-3/TRBV12-4; j_call: TRBJ2-3; d_call: NA; clone_size: NA; cdr3_aa: CASHPRLSTDTQYF; cdr3_nt: TGTGCCAGCCACCCCAGGCTCAGCACAGATACGCAGTATTTT
v_call: TRBV18; j_call: TRBJ1-1; d_call: NA; clone_size: NA; cdr3_aa: CASSPLTTGGFTEAFF; cdr3_nt: TGTGCCAGCTCACCACTGACGACAGGAGGATTTACTGAAGCTTTCTTT
v_call: TRBV7-2; j_call: TRBJ1-5; d_call: NA; clone_size: few; cdr3_aa: CASSSEGLSNQPQHF; cdr3_nt: TGTGCCAGCAGCTCCGAGGGACTTAGCAATCAGCCCCAGCATTTT
v_call: TRBV18; j_call: TRBJ2-1; d_call: TRBD2; clone_size: few; cdr3_aa: CASSQRTSGAASYNEQFF; cdr3_nt: TGTGCCAGCTCACAACGGACTAGCGGGGCAGCCTCCTACAATGAGCAGTTCTTC
v_call: TRBV9; j_call: TRBJ2-7; d_call: TRBD1; clone_size: few; cdr3_aa: CASSVRDRASYEQYF; cdr3_nt: TGTGCCAGCAGCGTTAGGGACAGGGCGTCCTACGAGCAGTACTTC
v_call: TRBV15; j_call: TRBJ2-2; d_call: NA; clone_size: NA; cdr3_aa: CATSRDRETGELFF; cdr3_nt: TGTGCCACCAGCAGAGATCGGGAGACCGGGGAGCTGTTTTTT
v_call: TRBV5-1; j_call: TRBJ2-1; d_call: TRBD2; clone_size: NA; cdr3_aa: CASSRIASGRKGGEQFF; cdr3_nt: TGCGCCAGCAGCCGAATAGCTAGCGGGAGGAAAGGCGGTGAGCAGTTCTTC